The 5 T cell receptor beta chains below come from one sample, sequenced in a study of OX40 agonist ivuxolimab in advanced cancers. Profiling relied on immunoSEQ multiplex PCR, and the TCRdb table lists in-frame clones only, not all of them. The sample lists about 43,000 clones, 75% to 90% seen once, with around 4.2% in the top ten. The input for sequencing was CD4+ or CD8+ T cells sorted from blood, taken in a trial of the OX40 agonist ivuxolimab. The source is an adult with an advanced solid tumor such as melanoma, head and neck, liver or kidney cancer.

V gene TRBV5-6 combines with J gene TRBJ1-6, with 8 positions matching TRBD1. The CDR3 spans 15 residues. Germline loops: CDR1 SGHDT, CDR2 YYEEEE. The junction had 10 bases not matched to a gene; V was cut back by 4 bases and J by 10 bases. The CDR3 protein is CASSEWTGNESPLHF. The CDR3, as DNA: TGTGCCAGCAGCGAGTGGACAGGGAACGAATCACCCCTCCACTTT.

V usage is TRBV5-1 and J usage is TRBJ2-2; D possibly corresponds to TRBD1 (6 bases). Germline V CDR1 and CDR2: SGHRS, YFSETQ. The CDR3 runs 15 residues. Trimming left V 3 bases short and J 6 bases short, with 15 bases between. Here the CDR3 reads CASSSGQGGPGELFF. The CDR3 DNA follows: TGCGCCAGCAGCTCGGGACAAGGGGGTCCCGGGGAGCTGTTTTTT.

The rearrangement uses TRBV6-1 and TRBJ1-2; the D is unclear. The V gene's germline CDR1 is MNHNS and CDR2 SASEGT. V lost 2 bases, J lost 1 base, and 2 bases lay in between. This CDR3 is 12 amino acids long. The CDR3 protein is CASSEFNYGYTF. The CDR3 region has the DNA TGTGCCAGCAGTGAATTTAACTATGGCTACACCTTC.

This clone has a single count. The chain employs TRBV5-4 and TRBJ2-1, with D unresolved. Trimming took 5 bases from V and 5 from J, leaving 11 bases between them. This CDR3 contains 13 residues. CDR1 and CDR2 (germline): SGHNT, YYREEE (reference sequence). The CDR3 DNA follows: TGTGCCAGCAGTTGGGTGGACCACAATGAGCAGTTCTTC. This encodes CASSWVDHNEQFF.

The rearrangement joins TRBV5-4 to TRBJ1-1, with 7 bases identical to TRBD1. The junction had 8 bases not matched to a gene; V was cut back by 4 bases and J by 5 bases. CDR3 size: 14 residues. Germline V CDR1 and CDR2: SGHNT, YYREEE (reference sequence). The CDR3 nucleotides read TGTGCCAGCAGCCGTACAGGGGCGCGGACTGAAGCTTTCTTT. Translation: CASSRTGARTEAFF.